Given below is one T cell receptor (beta chain) in context. J was trimmed by 3 bases and V by 4 bases; bases with no gene match: 4. Germline CDR1 and CDR2: SGDLS and YYNGEE. CDR3 size: 14 residues. This specimen comes from a study of OX40 agonist ivuxolimab in advanced cancers. Across the whole study: Eligibility rules accepted prior anti-PD-1, anti-PD-L1 or anti-CTLA-4 therapy, and around 38% had some.

The method was immunoSEQ multiplex PCR; TCRdb's version includes in-frame clones alone and lacks a portion of them. The sample includes 50,000 to 65,000 clones, roughly 89% of them seen just once. Sequencing was performed on CD4+ or CD8+ T cells sorted from blood, taken in a trial of the OX40 agonist ivuxolimab. The rearrangement links TRBV9 to TRBJ2-7, with TRBD1 matching over 10 bases. This receptor was taken from an adult with an advanced solid tumor such as melanoma, head and neck, liver or kidney cancer. CDR3 DNA sequence: TGTGCCAGCAGCCCCGGGACAGGGGACTACGAGCAGTACTTC. Encoded protein: CASSPGTGDYEQYF.